The clone carrying this T cell receptor beta chain came up once. Other DNA sequences in this specimen translate into the identical CDR3. This study enrolled people aged about 18 to 100 from about two dozen US geographic areas. V was trimmed by 6 bases and J by 6 bases, leaving 10 bases between them. This CDR3 contains 12 residues. Germline CDR1 is MNHEY and CDR2 is SVGEGT. Libraries were prepared by immunoSEQ multiplex PCR; TCRdb keeps only in-frame clonotypes and omits some of them. The data hold a few hundred thousand clones, with 88% observed a single time. This entry comes from a study of blood T cell repertoires in COVID-19.

The sample consisted of PBMCs or T cells enriched from blood (not recorded which). This TCR was sampled from a woman aged 60-75 years in a cohort exposed to, infected with or recovered from COVID-19 (not recorded which). The chain links TRBV6-2 or TRBV6-3 to TRBJ2-3, with a tentative D call TRBD2 (6 bases). DNA of the CDR3: TGTGCCAGCAGCCGCGGGGCCGATACGCAGTATTTT. Translating it yields CASSRGADTQYF.